A single sample is the source of the 27 T cell receptor beta chains below, sequenced in a study of T cells after yellow fever vaccination. TCRdb analysed the 5' RACE reads with MiXCR anew, one entry per CDR3 protein. The sample lists 110,000 to 150,000 distinct CDR3 sequences; roughly 6.7% were seen once. Specimen: CD4+ T cells sorted from PBMCs, collected 10 days after the yellow fever booster vaccination. The receptors come from a man aged 30 to 45 who received the YFV17D yellow fever vaccine.

This clonotype was seen more than once but under ten times. This sequence joins TRBV10-3 and TRBJ1-2, with a possible D match to TRBD1 (6 bases). V was cut by 5 bases and J by 1 base, with 20 bases left in between. The CDR3 extends over 17 amino acids. The V gene's germline CDR1 is ENHRY and CDR2 SYGVKD. The CDR3 loop reads CAISFGGGAFGNYGYTF. The DNA of the CDR3 is TGTGCCATCAGTTTTGGAGGGGGAGCTTTTGGTAACTATGGCTACACCTTC.

At least ten counts were recorded for this clonotype. The gene calls are TRBV4-1 and TRBJ1-5, with D maybe TRBD1 (5 bases). From germline, CDR1 is MGHRA and CDR2 YSYEKL. V was cut by 0 bases and J by 6 bases, with 9 bases left in between. The CDR3 has 14 residues. The CDR3 here is CASSQDPGPQPQHF. The DNA of the CDR3 is TGCGCCAGCAGCCAAGATCCAGGGCCTCAGCCCCAGCATTTT.

This clonotype appeared many times. This rearrangement joins TRBV7-2 to TRBJ2-1, with 7 bases that match TRBD2. The CDR3 consists of 16 residues. CDR1 and CDR2 from the germline V gene are SGHTA and FQGNSA. The junction had 4 bases not matched to a gene; V was cut back by 2 bases and J by 0 bases. The DNA of the CDR3 is TGTGCCAGCAGCTTACTAGCGGTGAGCTCCTACAATGAGCAGTTCTTC. Its translation is CASSLLAVSSYNEQFF.

This clonotype was detected many times. This chain connects TRBV6-5 to TRBJ2-1; TRBD1 matches 8 bases. CDR1 and CDR2 from the germline V gene are MNHEY and SVGAGI. The trim removed 2 bases at V and 8 bases at J, leaving 14 bases unmatched. The CDR3 spans 17 residues. As DNA, the CDR3 is TGTGCCAGCAGTTACACCTACTCCCGGACAGGGCGCCATGAGCAGTTCTTC. Amino acids: CASSYTYSRTGRHEQFF.

This clonotype was found many times. The genes are TRBV9 and TRBJ2-5; D possibly uses TRBD1 or TRBD2 (5 bases each). The CDR3 contains 12 residues. Per germline, CDR1 SGDLS and CDR2 YYNGEE. V was shortened by 2 bases and J by 7 bases, with 9 bases between the two germline ends. The CDR3 coding sequence is TGTGCCAGCAGCGTCCCTGGGGGGACCCAGTACTTC. This codes for CASSVPGGTQYF.

This clonotype came up many times. The chain is built from TRBV19 and TRBJ1-1; 9 bases are shared with TRBD1. The CDR3 loop spans 15 amino acids. Germline CDR1 reads LNHDA; CDR2 reads SQIVND (reference sequence). The ends lost 7 bases at V and 0 bases at J; junction bases unmatched: 6. CDR3 coding DNA: TGTGCCAGTAATTACGGGACAGGGATGAACACTGAAGCTTTCTTT. Translated: CASNYGTGMNTEAFF.

This clonotype has at least ten counts. This sequence joins TRBV6-2 or TRBV6-3 and TRBJ2-5; 13 nucleotides line up with TRBD2. V was clipped by 6 bases and J by 5 bases; unmatched bases: 15. The germline gives CDR1 MNHEY, CDR2 SVGEGT. The CDR3 is 18 amino acids. CDR3 in DNA: TGTGCCAGCAGACGCGGACTAGCGGGGGCCACCCTAAGGGAGACCCAGTACTTC. This sequence encodes CASRRGLAGATLRETQYF.

This clonotype was detected ten times or more. The chain combines TRBV3-1 with TRBJ1-1; possibly TRBD1 for D (5 bases). Germline CDR1 is LGHDT and CDR2 is YNNKEL (reference sequence). The CDR3 totals 12 residues. Trimming left V 10 bases short and J 9 bases short, with 18 bases between. The CDR3 is CATEGPAGKAFF. The CDR3, as DNA: TGTGCCACTGAGGGACCCGCGGGCAAAGCTTTCTTT.

This clonotype occurred many times. The V and J genes are TRBV3-1 and TRBJ1-6; 7 bases are shared with TRBD1. CDR1 is LGHDT, CDR2 YNNKEL, per germline (reference sequence). V lost 3 bases and J lost 9; bases outside the gene matches: 5. This CDR3 comprises 14 residues. The CDR3 nucleotides read TGTGCCAGCAGCCAGTTACAGGGGAGTTCACCCCTCCACTTT. Protein product: CASSQLQGSSPLHF.

The CDR3 protein is CASSLGTSLVTDTQYF. CDR3 DNA: TGCGCCAGCAGCTTGGGGACATCACTAGTCACAGATACGCAGTATTTT. The genes are TRBV5-1 and TRBJ2-3, with D perhaps assigned TRBD1 or TRBD2 (5 bases each). There are 16 residues in the CDR3. From germline, CDR1 is SGHRS and CDR2 YFSETQ. The V gene lost 0 bases and the J gene lost 2 bases, with 13 bases spanning the gap.

This clonotype was seen ten or more times. This chain joins TRBV11-1 and TRBJ2-3; TRBD2 aligns across 9 bases. The length of the CDR3 is 18 residues. Germline V gene data show CDR1 as SGHAT and CDR2 as FQDESV (reference sequence). V dropped 3 bases and J dropped 5; count of bases not matched to a gene: 15. CDR3 sequence reads: CASSFRASGTRRRDTQYF. For the CDR3, the DNA is TGTGCCAGCAGCTTCCGCGCTAGCGGGACACGGAGGCGAGATACGCAGTATTTT.

This clonotype was picked up a small number of times. V and J are TRBV2 and TRBJ2-2; tentatively, D is TRBD1 or TRBD2 (5 bases each). CDR1 SNHLY and CDR2 FYNNEI come from the germline V gene. This CDR3 spans 15 amino acids. V was shortened by 4 bases and J by 5 bases, with 14 bases between the two germline ends. CDR3 sequence reads: CASSGGRGVTGELFF. CDR3 sequence (DNA): TGTGCCAGCAGTGGTGGTAGGGGAGTAACCGGGGAGCTGTTTTTT.

This clonotype was counted only a few times. The chain employs TRBV23-1 and TRBJ2-7; 7 bases agree with TRBD1. TRBV23-1 is an ORF for which the function is uncertain. V lost 0 bases and J lost 6; bases outside the gene matches: 8. The CDR3 consists of 15 residues. In DNA, the CDR3 is TGCGCCAGCAGTCAATCGACAGGGATTCGATGCGAGCAGTACTTC. Amino acids: CASSQSTGIRCEQYF.

Note on this clonotype: One end of the junction fails to match germline, which may point to a read error. The J gene is TRBJ2-7, the V gene TRBV7-2; D is perhaps TRBD1 or TRBD2 (6 bases each). The CDR3 contains 17 residues. Per germline, CDR1 SGHTA and CDR2 FQGNSA. The CDR3 nucleotides read TGTGCCAGCAGCTTAGCCCACCGGGGGCCGACCTCCTACGGGCAGTACTTC. Protein product: CASSLAHRGPTSYGQYF.

This clonotype was counted at least ten times. This chain uses TRBV6-5 with TRBJ2-1; 7 bases match TRBD2. Trimming cost V 4 bases and J 2 bases; bases outside gene matches: 2. The CDR3 is 14 amino acids. Germline-derived CDR1 and CDR2 are MNHEY and SVGAGI. The CDR3 is CASSSTSTYNEQFF. In nucleotides, the CDR3 is TGTGCCAGCAGTTCGACTAGCACCTACAATGAGCAGTTCTTC.

J is TRBJ2-7 and V is TRBV20-1; 14 positions match TRBD2. Germline loops: CDR1 DFQATT, CDR2 SNEGSKA (reference sequence). V lost 4 bases and J lost 1; bases outside the gene matches: 6. CDR3 length: 16 amino acids. Here the CDR3 DNA reads TGCAGTGCTATAGGACTAGCGGGAGGCCCATCCTACGAGCAGTACTTC. This translates into CSAIGLAGGPSYEQYF.

In this sample, this clonotype turned up many times. The chain recombines TRBV6-5 with TRBJ1-5; TRBD1 might be the D (5 bases). Trimming left V 3 bases short and J 1 base short, with 16 bases between. Germline loops: CDR1 MNHEY, CDR2 SVGAGI. This CDR3 comprises 17 residues. The CDR3 spells CASSYFTNPGSNQPQHF. The DNA of the CDR3 is TGTGCCAGCAGTTATTTTACGAATCCAGGGAGCAATCAGCCCCAGCATTTT.

This clonotype appeared many times. The rearrangement links TRBV20-1 to TRBJ2-7, with unresolved D. V gave up 1 base and J gave up 4 bases, with 5 bases separating them. This CDR3 is 11 amino acids long. The germline gives CDR1 DFQATT, CDR2 SNEGSKA (reference sequence). CDR3: CSARVYYEQYF. The CDR3 DNA reads TGCAGTGCTAGAGTTTATTACGAGCAGTACTTC.

At least ten counts were recorded for this clonotype. This rearrangement joins TRBV7-8 to TRBJ2-7, with a possible D match to TRBD1 (6 bases). This CDR3 comprises 15 residues. Trimming stripped 1 base from V and 2 bases from J, with 12 bases between. Germline V gives CDR1 SGHVS, CDR2 FQNEAQ. The chain's CDR3 is CASSLGGLLTYEQYF. The CDR3 DNA reads TGTGCCAGCAGCTTAGGGGGGCTTTTAACCTACGAGCAGTACTTC.

This clonotype was counted ten times or more. The V call is TRBV5-1, the J call TRBJ2-2, with no clear D. V lost 6 bases to trimming and J lost 4 bases, with 10 bases between them. CDR1 is SGHRS and CDR2 is YFSETQ in the germline V gene. The CDR3 runs to 13 residues. CDR3: CASTDLFTGELFF. For the CDR3, the DNA is TGCGCCAGCACCGACCTATTCACCGGGGAGCTGTTTTTT.

This clonotype was seen a single time. A much larger clone lies a single base off, so this may be a read error. The CDR3 ends on some other residue instead of the conserved phenylalanine or tryptophan, so this is likely a read error. The V call is TRBV4-1, the J call TRBJ1-2; a possible D gene is TRBD1 (6 bases). CDR3 size: 14 residues. V was shortened by 0 bases and J by 8 bases, with 13 bases between the two germline ends. From germline, CDR1 is MGHRA and CDR2 YSYEKL. In DNA, the CDR3 is TGCGCCAGCAGCCAAGATCGGGGGGCTTGGGGCTACACCTTA. The encoded protein is CASSQDRGAWGYTL.

This clonotype occurred many times. The rearrangement joins TRBV7-2 to TRBJ2-1, with a tentative D call TRBD2 (6 bases). Trimming removed 2 bases from V and 9 bases from J, with 20 bases in between. This CDR3 spans 16 amino acids. Germline V gene sequence: CDR1 SGHTA, CDR2 FQGNSA. The CDR3 DNA is TGTGCCAGCAGCTTAAATTTAGGGACTCCCTCGGTTGAGCAGTTCTTC. As protein: CASSLNLGTPSVEQFF.

This clonotype turned up a few times. The rearrangement links TRBV2 to TRBJ1-1; D is ambiguous. Germline V gene data show CDR1 as SNHLY and CDR2 as FYNNEI. There are 14 residues in the CDR3. The germline V and J ends were trimmed by 5 bases and 5 bases, with 15 bases remaining between them. CDR3 DNA: TGTGCCAGCAGTAACGGCGGGAGTTTGACTGAAGCTTTCTTT. Amino acids: CASSNGGSLTEAFF.

This clonotype has a count of ten or more. This chain uses TRBV3-1 with TRBJ2-5, with 7 bases matching TRBD1. V gave up 2 bases and J gave up 10 bases; unmatched junction bases: 13. Germline values: CDR1 LGHDT, CDR2 YNNKEL (reference sequence). The CDR3 spans 15 residues. As DNA, the CDR3 is TGTGCCAGCAGCCAACCCGGGACAGCCCGGGATATCCAGTACTTC. Translated, it gives CASSQPGTARDIQYF.

This clonotype was picked up a small number of times. The chain couples TRBV5-1 to TRBJ2-2, with a tentative D call TRBD1 (6 bases). The CDR3 has 15 amino acids. The germline V gene has CDR1 SGHRS and CDR2 YFSETQ. V was cut by 0 bases and J by 4 bases, with 10 bases left in between. CDR3 sequence reads: CASSLVAGATGELFF. The CDR3 DNA reads as TGCGCCAGCAGCTTGGTGGCAGGGGCCACCGGGGAGCTGTTTTTT. The entire variable domain, with the rest obtained from reference TRBV5-1 and TRBJ2-2, is as follows: KAGVTQTPRYLIKTRGQQVTLSCSPISGHRSVSWYQQTPGQGLQFLFEYFSETQRNKGNFPGRFSGRQFSNSRSEMNVSTLELGDSALYLCASSLVAGATGELFFGEGSRLTVL.

In its sample, this clonotype was seen many times. This chain links TRBV2 with TRBJ2-3; D not certain. V was shortened by 7 bases and J by 7 bases, with 12 bases between the two germline ends. The CDR3 has 12 residues. CDR1 SNHLY and CDR2 FYNNEI come from the germline V gene. CDR3 coding DNA: TGTGCCAGCACCACGGGCGGAAATACGCAGTATTTT. This encodes CASTTGGNTQYF. The complete variable domain, with remaining parts taken from reference TRBV2 and TRBJ2-3, reads EPEVTQTPSHQVTQMGQEVILRCVPISNHLYFYWYRQILGQKVEFLVSFYNNEISEKSEIFDDQFSVERPDGSNFTLKIRSTKLEDSAMYFCASTTGGNTQYFGPGTRLTVL.

This clonotype has at least ten counts. Here the CDR3 reads CASSVLAGAPGGDTQYF. For the CDR3, the DNA is TGCGCCAGCAGCGTTTTAGCGGGCGCGCCGGGGGGAGATACGCAGTATTTT. The chain has TRBV5-1 and TRBJ2-3; TRBD2 matches 7 bases. J lost 5 bases, V lost 4 bases, and 16 bases had no gene match. Germline lookup yields CDR1 SGHRS and CDR2 YFSETQ. CDR3 size: 17 residues. Full variable domain (outside the CDR3, taken from reference TRBV5-1 and TRBJ2-3): KAGVTQTPRYLIKTRGQQVTLSCSPISGHRSVSWYQQTPGQGLQFLFEYFSETQRNKGNFPGRFSGRQFSNSRSEMNVSTLELGDSALYLCASSVLAGAPGGDTQYFGPGTRLTVL.